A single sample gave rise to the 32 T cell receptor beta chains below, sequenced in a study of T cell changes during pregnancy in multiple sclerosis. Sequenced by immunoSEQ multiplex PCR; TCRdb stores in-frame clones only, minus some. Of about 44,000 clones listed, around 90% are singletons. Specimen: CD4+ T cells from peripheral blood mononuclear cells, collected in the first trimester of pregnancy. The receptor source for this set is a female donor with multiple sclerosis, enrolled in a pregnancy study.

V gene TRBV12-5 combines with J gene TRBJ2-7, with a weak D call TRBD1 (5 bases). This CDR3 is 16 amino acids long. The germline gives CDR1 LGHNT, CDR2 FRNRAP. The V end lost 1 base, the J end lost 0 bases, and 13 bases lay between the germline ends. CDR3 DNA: TGTGCTAGTGGTTTGGCCACGGGCAGGGCCTCCTACGAGCAGTACTTC. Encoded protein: CASGLATGRASYEQYF.

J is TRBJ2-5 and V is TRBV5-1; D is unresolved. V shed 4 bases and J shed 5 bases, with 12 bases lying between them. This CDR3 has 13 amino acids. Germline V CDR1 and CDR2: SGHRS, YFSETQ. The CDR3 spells CASSPLVRETQYF. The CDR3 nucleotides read TGCGCCAGCAGCCCCCTTGTACGGGAGACCCAGTACTTC. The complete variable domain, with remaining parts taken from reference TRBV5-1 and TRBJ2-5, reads KAGVTQTPRYLIKTRGQQVTLSCSPISGHRSVSWYQQTPGQGLQFLFEYFSETQRNKGNFPGRFSGRQFSNSRSEMNVSTLELGDSALYLCASSPLVRETQYFGPGTRLLVL.

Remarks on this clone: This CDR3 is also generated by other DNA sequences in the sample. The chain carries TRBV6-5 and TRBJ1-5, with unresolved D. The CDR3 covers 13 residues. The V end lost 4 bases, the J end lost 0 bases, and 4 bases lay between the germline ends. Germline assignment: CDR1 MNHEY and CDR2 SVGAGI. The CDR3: CASSSGSNQPQHF. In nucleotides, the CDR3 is TGTGCCAGCAGTTCAGGTAGCAATCAGCCCCAGCATTTT.

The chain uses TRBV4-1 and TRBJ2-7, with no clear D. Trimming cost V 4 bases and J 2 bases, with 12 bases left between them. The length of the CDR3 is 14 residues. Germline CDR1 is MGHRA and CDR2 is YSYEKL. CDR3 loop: CASSLSRTAYEQYF. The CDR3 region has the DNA TGCGCCAGCAGCCTCTCTCGCACAGCCTACGAGCAGTACTTC.

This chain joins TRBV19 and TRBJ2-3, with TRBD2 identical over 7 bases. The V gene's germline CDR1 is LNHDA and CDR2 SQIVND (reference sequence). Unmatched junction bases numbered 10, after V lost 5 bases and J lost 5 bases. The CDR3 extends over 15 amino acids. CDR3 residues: CASSFPGRQVDTQYF. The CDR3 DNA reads TGTGCCAGTAGTTTCCCCGGGAGGCAGGTAGATACGCAGTATTTT.

The CDR3 DNA is TGTGCCAGCAGCTTGGGGACAGGGGTCGGGGCCAACGTCCTGACTTTC. Its translation: CASSLGTGVGANVLTF. This chain links TRBV5-5 with TRBJ2-6, with TRBD1 matching 9 bases. The ends lost 0 bases at V and 4 bases at J; junction bases unmatched: 2. CDR1 is SGHKS, CDR2 YYEKEE, per germline (reference sequence). CDR3 length equals 16 residues.

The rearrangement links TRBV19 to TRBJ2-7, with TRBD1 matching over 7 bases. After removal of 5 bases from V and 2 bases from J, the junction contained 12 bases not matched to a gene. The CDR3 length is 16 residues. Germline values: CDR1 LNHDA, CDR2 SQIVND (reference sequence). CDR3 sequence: CASSPSQTGITYEQYF. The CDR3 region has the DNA TGTGCCAGTAGTCCGAGCCAGACAGGGATAACCTACGAGCAGTACTTC. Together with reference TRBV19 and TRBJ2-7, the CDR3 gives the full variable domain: DGGITQSPKYLFRKEGQNVTLSCEQNLNHDAMYWYRQDPGQGLRLIYYSQIVNDFQKGDIAEGYSVSREKKESFPLTVTSAQKNPTAFYLCASSPSQTGITYEQYFGPGTRLTVT.

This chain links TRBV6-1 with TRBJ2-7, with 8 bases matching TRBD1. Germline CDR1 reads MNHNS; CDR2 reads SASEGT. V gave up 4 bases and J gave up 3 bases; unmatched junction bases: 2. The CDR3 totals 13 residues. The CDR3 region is CASSGGQDYEQYF. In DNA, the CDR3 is TGTGCCAGCAGTGGGGGACAGGACTACGAGCAGTACTTC.

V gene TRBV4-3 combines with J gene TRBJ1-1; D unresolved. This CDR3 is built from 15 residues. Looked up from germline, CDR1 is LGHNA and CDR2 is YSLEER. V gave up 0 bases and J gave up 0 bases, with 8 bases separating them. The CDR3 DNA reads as TGCGCCAGCAGCCAAGATCTGAGTATGAACACTGAAGCTTTCTTT. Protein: CASSQDLSMNTEAFF.

For the CDR3, the DNA is TGCGCCAGCAGCTTGCGGCAAGAGACCCAGTACTTC. Protein sequence: CASSLRQETQYF. This chain uses TRBV5-1 with TRBJ2-5; D is ambiguous. The CDR3 covers 12 residues. Per germline, CDR1 SGHRS and CDR2 YFSETQ. Trimming removed 1 base at V and 2 bases at J, with 3 bases between.

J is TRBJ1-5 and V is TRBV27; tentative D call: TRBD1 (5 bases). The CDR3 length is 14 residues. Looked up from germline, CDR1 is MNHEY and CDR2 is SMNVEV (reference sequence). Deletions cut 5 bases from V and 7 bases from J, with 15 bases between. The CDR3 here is CASSPTQGHQPQHF. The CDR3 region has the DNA TGTGCCAGCAGTCCGACGCAGGGTCACCAGCCCCAGCATTTT.

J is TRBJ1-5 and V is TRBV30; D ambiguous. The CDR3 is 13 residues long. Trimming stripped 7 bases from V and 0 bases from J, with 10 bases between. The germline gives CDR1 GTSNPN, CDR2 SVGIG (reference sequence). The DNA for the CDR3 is TGTGCCTCCAGTGCGGATAGCAATCAGCCCCAGCATTTT. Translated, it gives CASSADSNQPQHF.

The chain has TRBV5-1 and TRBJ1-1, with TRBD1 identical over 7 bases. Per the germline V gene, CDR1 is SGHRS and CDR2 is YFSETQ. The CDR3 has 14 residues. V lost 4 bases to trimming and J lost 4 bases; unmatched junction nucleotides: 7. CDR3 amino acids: CASSPANRGTEAFF. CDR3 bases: TGCGCCAGCAGCCCGGCCAACAGGGGCACTGAAGCTTTCTTT.

The CDR3 here is CASSLGPDNEQFF. CDR3 nucleotides: TGTGCCAGCAGTTTAGGGCCGGACAATGAGCAGTTCTTC. This chain joins TRBV27 and TRBJ2-1; D is ambiguous. Germline values: CDR1 MNHEY, CDR2 SMNVEV (reference sequence). V was pared by 2 bases and J by 5 bases, with 7 bases between. The CDR3 length is 13 residues.

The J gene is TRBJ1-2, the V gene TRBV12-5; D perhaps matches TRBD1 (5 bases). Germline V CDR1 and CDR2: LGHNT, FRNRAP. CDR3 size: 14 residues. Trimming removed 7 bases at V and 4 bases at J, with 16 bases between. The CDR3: CASAPGGRLYGYTF. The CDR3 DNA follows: TGTGCTAGTGCCCCCGGGGGACGTCTCTATGGCTACACCTTC.

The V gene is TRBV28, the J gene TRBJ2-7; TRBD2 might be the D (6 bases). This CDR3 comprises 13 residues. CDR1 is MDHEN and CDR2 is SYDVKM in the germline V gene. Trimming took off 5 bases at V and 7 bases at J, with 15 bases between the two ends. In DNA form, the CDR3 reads TGTGCCAGCAGTGCACCGCCCAGCGGGGAGCAGTACTTC. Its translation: CASSAPPSGEQYF.

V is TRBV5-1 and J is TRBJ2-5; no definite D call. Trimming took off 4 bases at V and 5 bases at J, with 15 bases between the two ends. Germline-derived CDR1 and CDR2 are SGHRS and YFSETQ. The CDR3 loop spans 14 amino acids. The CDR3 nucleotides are TGCGCCAGCAGCCCCGTTGGCATTGGTGAGACCCAGTACTTC. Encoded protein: CASSPVGIGETQYF.

CDR3 sequence reads: CATSSPIKAGTEAFF. The CDR3 coding sequence is TGTGCCACCAGCAGCCCCATCAAAGCGGGCACTGAAGCTTTCTTT. The gene calls are TRBV15 and TRBJ1-1; D gene unclear. V was shortened by 3 bases and J by 4 bases, with 15 bases between the two germline ends. The CDR3 has 15 residues. CDR1 and CDR2 from the germline V gene are LNHNV and YYDKDF (reference sequence).

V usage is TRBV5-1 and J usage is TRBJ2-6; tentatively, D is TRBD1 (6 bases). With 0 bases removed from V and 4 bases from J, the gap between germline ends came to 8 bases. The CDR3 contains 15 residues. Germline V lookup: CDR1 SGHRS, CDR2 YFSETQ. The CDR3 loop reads CASSLGQAGANVLTF. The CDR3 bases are TGCGCCAGCAGCTTGGGACAGGCCGGGGCCAACGTCCTGACTTTC. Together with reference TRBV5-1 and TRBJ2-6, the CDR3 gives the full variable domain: KAGVTQTPRYLIKTRGQQVTLSCSPISGHRSVSWYQQTPGQGLQFLFEYFSETQRNKGNFPGRFSGRQFSNSRSEMNVSTLELGDSALYLCASSLGQAGANVLTFGAGSRLTVL.

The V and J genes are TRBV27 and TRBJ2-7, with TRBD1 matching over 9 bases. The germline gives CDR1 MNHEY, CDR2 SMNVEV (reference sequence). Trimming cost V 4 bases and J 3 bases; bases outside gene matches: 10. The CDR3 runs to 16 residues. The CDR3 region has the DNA TGTGCCAGCAGTTCTCTTAGGGACAGGGATATCTACGAGCAGTACTTC. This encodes CASSSLRDRDIYEQYF.

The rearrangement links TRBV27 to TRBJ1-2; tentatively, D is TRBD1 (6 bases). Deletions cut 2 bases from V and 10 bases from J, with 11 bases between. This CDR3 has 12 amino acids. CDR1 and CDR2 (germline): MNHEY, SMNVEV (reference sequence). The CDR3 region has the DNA TGTGCCAGCAGTTTAGGGGACACCCACTACACCTTC. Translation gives CASSLGDTHYTF.

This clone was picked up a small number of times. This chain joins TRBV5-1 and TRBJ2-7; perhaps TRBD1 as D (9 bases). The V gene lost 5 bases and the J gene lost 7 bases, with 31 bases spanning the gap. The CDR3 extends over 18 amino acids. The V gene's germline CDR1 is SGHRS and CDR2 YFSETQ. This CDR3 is CASSREGTGQGFLREQYF. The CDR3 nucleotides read TGCGCCAGCAGTCGGGAGGGAACGGGACAGGGTTTTTTGCGTGAGCAGTACTTC.

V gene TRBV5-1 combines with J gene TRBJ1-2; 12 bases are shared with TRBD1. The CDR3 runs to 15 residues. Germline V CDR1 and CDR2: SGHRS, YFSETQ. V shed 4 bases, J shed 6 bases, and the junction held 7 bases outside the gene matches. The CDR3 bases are TGCGCCAGCAGCCCGGGACAGGGGGCAGTTAATGGCTACACCTTC. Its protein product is CASSPGQGAVNGYTF.

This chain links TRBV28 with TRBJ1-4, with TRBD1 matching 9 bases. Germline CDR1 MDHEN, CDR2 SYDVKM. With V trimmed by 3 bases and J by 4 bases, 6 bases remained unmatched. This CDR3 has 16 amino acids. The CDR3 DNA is TGTGCCAGCAGTTTGGGGGGGACAGGGAATAATGAAAAACTGTTTTTT. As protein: CASSLGGTGNNEKLFF.

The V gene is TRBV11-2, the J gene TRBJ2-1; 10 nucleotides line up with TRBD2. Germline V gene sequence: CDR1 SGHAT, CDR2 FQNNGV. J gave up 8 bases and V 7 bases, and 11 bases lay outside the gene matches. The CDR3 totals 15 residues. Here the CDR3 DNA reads TGTGCCAGCACCAAGGAGGGTGGGACTAGCGATGAGCAGTTCTTC. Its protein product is CASTKEGGTSDEQFF.

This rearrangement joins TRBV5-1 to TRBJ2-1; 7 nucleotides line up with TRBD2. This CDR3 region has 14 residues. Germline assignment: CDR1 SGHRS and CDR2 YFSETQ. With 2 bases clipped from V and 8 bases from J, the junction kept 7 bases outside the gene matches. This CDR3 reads CASSFGGRAHEQFF. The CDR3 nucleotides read TGCGCCAGCAGCTTTGGAGGGAGGGCCCATGAGCAGTTCTTC. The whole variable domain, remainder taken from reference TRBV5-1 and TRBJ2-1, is KAGVTQTPRYLIKTRGQQVTLSCSPISGHRSVSWYQQTPGQGLQFLFEYFSETQRNKGNFPGRFSGRQFSNSRSEMNVSTLELGDSALYLCASSFGGRAHEQFFGPGTRLTVL.

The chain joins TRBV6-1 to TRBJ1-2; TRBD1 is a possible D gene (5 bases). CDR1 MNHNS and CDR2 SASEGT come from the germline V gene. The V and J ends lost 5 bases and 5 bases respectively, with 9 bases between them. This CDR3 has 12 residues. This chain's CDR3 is CASSRGGYGYTF. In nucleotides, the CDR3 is TGTGCCAGCAGTCGGGGGGGTTATGGCTACACCTTC.

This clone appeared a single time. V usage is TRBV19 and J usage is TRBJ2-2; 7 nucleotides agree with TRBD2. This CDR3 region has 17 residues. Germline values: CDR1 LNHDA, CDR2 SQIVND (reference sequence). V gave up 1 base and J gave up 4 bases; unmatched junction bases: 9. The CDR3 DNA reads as TGTGCCAGTAGTATAGGAGGGAGGGCCGCCGGCACCGGGGAGCTGTTTTTT. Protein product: CASSIGGRAAGTGELFF.

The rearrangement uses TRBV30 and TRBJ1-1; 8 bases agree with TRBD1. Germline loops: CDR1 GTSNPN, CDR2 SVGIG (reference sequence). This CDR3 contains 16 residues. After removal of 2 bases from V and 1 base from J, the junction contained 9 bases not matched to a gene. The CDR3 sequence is CAWSIDRQGRNTEAFF. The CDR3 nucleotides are TGTGCCTGGAGTATCGATCGACAGGGGAGGAACACTGAAGCTTTCTTT.

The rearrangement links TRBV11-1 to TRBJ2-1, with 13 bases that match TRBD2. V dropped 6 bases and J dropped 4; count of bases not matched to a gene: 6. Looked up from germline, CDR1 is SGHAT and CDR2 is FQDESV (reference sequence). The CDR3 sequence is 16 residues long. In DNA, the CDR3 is TGTGCCAGCAGACTAGCGGGAGGGCCTTTTTACAATGAGCAGTTCTTC. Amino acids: CASRLAGGPFYNEQFF.

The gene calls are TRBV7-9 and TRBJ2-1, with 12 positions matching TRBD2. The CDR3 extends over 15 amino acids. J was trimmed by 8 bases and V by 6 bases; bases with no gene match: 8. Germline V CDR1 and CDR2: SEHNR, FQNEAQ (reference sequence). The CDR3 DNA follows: TGTGCCAGCAGTCTAGCGGGAGGGCCCTCGGATGAGCAGTTCTTC. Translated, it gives CASSLAGGPSDEQFF.

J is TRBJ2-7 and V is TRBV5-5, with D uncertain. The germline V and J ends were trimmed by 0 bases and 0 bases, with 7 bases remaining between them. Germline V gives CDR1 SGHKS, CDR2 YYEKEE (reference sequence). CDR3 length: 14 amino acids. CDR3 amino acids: CASSLAQYSYEQYF. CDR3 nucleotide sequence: TGTGCCAGCAGCTTGGCACAGTACTCCTACGAGCAGTACTTC.